This T cell receptor beta chain originates from a study of molecular identifiers for immune sequencing clone quantification. Isolation of naive CD8 T cells was achieved by sorting on a CD8+CD4-CCR7+CD45RA+ phenotype. In TCRdb, the PCR reads were re-called with MiXCR into one record per CDR3 protein. The sample holds some 680,000 distinct CDR3 sequences, about 25% seen once. Of note for this clonotype: The antigen remains undetermined.

With 3 bases clipped from V and 6 bases from J, the junction kept 11 bases outside the gene matches. In germline, CDR1 is SGDLS, CDR2 YYNGEE. This CDR3 has 15 amino acids. Regarding the study as a whole: Jurkat TCR RNA that was spiked in from one cell was reportedly detectable among some 970,000 naive cells.

The chain has TRBV9 and TRBJ1-2, with 7 bases aligning to TRBD1. Sequenced sample: naive CD8+ T cells from blood, with Jurkat cell RNA spiked in. This sample's subset: FACS-sorted CD8+CD4-CCR7+CD45RA+ naive T cells. The receptor comes from a human donor in good health. Some libraries in this study had Jurkat cell RNA spiked in. CDR3 protein: CASSARTGASHGYTF. The CDR3 DNA is TGTGCCAGCAGCGCAAGGACAGGTGCTTCTCATGGCTACACCTTC. Full variable domain (missing parts from reference TRBV9 and TRBJ1-2): DSGVTQTPKHLITATGQRVTLRCSPRSGDLSVYWYQQSLDQGLQFLIQYYNGEERAKGNILERFSAQQFPDLHSELNLSSLELGDSALYFCASSARTGASHGYTFGSGTRLTVV.